In this sample, the clone carrying this T cell receptor (beta chain) turned up a few times. Its specificity is not known. The data were obtained in a study of cytomegalovirus exposure and HLA in healthy donors. Study observations and caveats: In an earlier analysis, about 90% or about 30%: the productive usage of most TCR beta V segments. Across donors, presence/absence analyses took sequencing depth to be roughly uniform.

PCR employed 60 Vbeta and 13 Jbeta primers. Sequencing was performed with immunoSEQ multiplex PCR; in TCRdb, only in-frame clones are kept and a portion is missing. Seen here are 80,000 to 90,000 clones, more than 60% observed once, and the top ten hold roughly 2.2%. The TCR originated in a middle-aged man in good health and CMV-seronegative. Sequencing input: PBMCs.

This CDR3 is CASSASEAGELFF. Written as DNA, the CDR3 is TGTGCCAGCAGTGCTAGCGAGGCCGGGGAGCTGTTTTTT. The gene calls are TRBV6-4 and TRBJ2-2; weak D call: TRBD2 (6 bases). Germline lookup yields CDR1 MRHNA and CDR2 SNTAGT. V was shortened by 4 bases and J by 6 bases, with 9 bases between the two germline ends. The CDR3 has 13 amino acids.